Presented here are 25 T cell receptor beta chains from one specimen sequenced in a study of cytomegalovirus exposure and HLA in healthy donors. Primers: 60 Vbeta forward and 13 Jbeta reverse. Clones were read by immunoSEQ multiplex PCR, and TCRdb kept only the in-frame ones, dropping some. The sample carries under 130,000 clones, roughly 70% recorded once. The sequencing input was PBMCs. The receptors originated from a woman in her 50s in good health and CMV-seronegative.

This chain uses TRBV19 with TRBJ1-1, with TRBD1 as a possible D gene (5 bases). The CDR3 loop spans 13 amino acids. Germline lookup yields CDR1 LNHDA and CDR2 SQIVND (reference sequence). The V end lost 11 bases, the J end lost 3 bases, and 16 bases lay between the germline ends. CDR3 in DNA: TGTGCCGTAAGCAGGGCCCGTGACACTGAAGCTTTCTTT. This codes for CAVSRARDTEAFF.

This clone was found a few times. The genes are TRBV18 and TRBJ2-7; tentative D call: TRBD1 (6 bases). Germline V CDR1 and CDR2: KGHSH, LQKENI. Trimming took 2 bases from V and 3 from J, leaving 14 bases between them. The CDR3 consists of 15 residues. The CDR3 region has the DNA TGTGCCAGCTCACCAAGGTCAGGGGTCGGCTACGAGCAGTACTTC. It specifies CASSPRSGVGYEQYF.

A word on this clone: One end of the junction varies from germline; a read error may be responsible. The chain combines TRBV6-1 with TRBJ2-5; D uncertain. The J call may be faulty, since TRBJ2-7 better matches the DNA end. The CDR3 has 12 residues. Per germline, CDR1 MNHNS and CDR2 SASEGT. The CDR3 region has the DNA TGTGCCAGCCGAACTCTCTCCAACGAGCAGTACTTC. Protein product: CASRTLSNEQYF.

This rearrangement joins TRBV29-1 to TRBJ2-3, with D unresolved. The germline V and J ends were trimmed by 6 bases and 2 bases, with 15 bases remaining between them. This CDR3 is 14 amino acids long. Germline CDR1 reads SQVTM; CDR2 reads ANQGSEA. CDR3 nucleotide sequence: TGCAGCGTCCAGACTTCTCTCGACACAGATACGCAGTATTTT. Protein product: CSVQTSLDTDTQYF.

This clone has only one observation. The gene calls are TRBV5-4 and TRBJ1-6; D possibly corresponds to TRBD1 (5 bases). The germline V gene encodes CDR1 SGHNT and CDR2 YYREEE (reference sequence). V dropped 0 bases and J dropped 9 bases, with 13 bases sitting between them. The length of the CDR3 is 15 residues. The CDR3 bases are TGTGCCAGCAGCTTGGATGCAGGGTCTGGTTCACCCCTCCACTTT. This encodes CASSLDAGSGSPLHF.

In this sample, this clone turned up a few times. J is TRBJ2-7 and V is TRBV7-9; perhaps TRBD2 as D (6 bases). Trimming pared 5 bases from V and 5 bases from J, leaving 13 bases between. This CDR3 has 13 amino acids. The germline V gene has CDR1 SEHNR and CDR2 FQNEAQ (reference sequence). The CDR3 sequence: CASSTRDFHEQYF. Here the CDR3 DNA reads TGTGCCAGCAGCACCCGGGACTTCCACGAGCAGTACTTC. Looking up the rest from reference TRBV7-9 and TRBJ2-7 gives the full variable domain: DTGVSQNPRHKITKRGQNVTFRCDPISEHNRLYWYRQTLGQGPEFLTYFQNEAQLEKSRLLSDRFSAERPKGSFSTLEIQRTEQGDSAMYLCASSTRDFHEQYFGPGTRLTVT.

As for this clone: At one end, the junction sequence differs from germline, possibly due to a read error. V is TRBV28 and J is TRBJ2-7; no reliable D call. From germline, CDR1 is MDHEN and CDR2 SYDVKM. This CDR3 is 16 amino acids long. CDR3 protein: CASSRGLRIVSSEQYF. In nucleotides, the CDR3 is TGTGCCAGCAGTCGCGGTCTGAGAATCGTCTCCTCCGAGCAGTACTTC.

J is TRBJ2-5 and V is TRBV4-1; 11 nucleotides align to TRBD1. Unmatched junction bases numbered 8, after V lost 4 bases and J lost 4 bases. Germline values: CDR1 MGHRA, CDR2 YSYEKL. The CDR3 extends over 16 amino acids. The CDR3 DNA reads TGCGCCAGCAGCCGACGGACAGGGGGCCTCTTAGAGACCCAGTACTTC. As protein: CASSRRTGGLLETQYF.

The chain recombines TRBV2 with TRBJ1-1, with a tentative D call TRBD1 (5 bases). The germline V and J ends were trimmed by 6 bases and 1 base, with 9 bases remaining between them. Germline V lookup: CDR1 SNHLY, CDR2 FYNNEI. The CDR3 has 13 residues. This CDR3 reads CASRPGQNTEAFF. The DNA of the CDR3 is TGTGCCAGCAGGCCAGGGCAGAACACTGAAGCTTTCTTT.

The chain couples TRBV30 to TRBJ2-3, with 7 positions matching TRBD1. Germline V gives CDR1 GTSNPN, CDR2 SVGIG (reference sequence). This CDR3 spans 16 amino acids. V lost 0 bases to trimming and J lost 2 bases; unmatched junction nucleotides: 8. CDR3 sequence: CAWSVRRDRPTDTQYF. The DNA for the CDR3 is TGTGCCTGGAGTGTAAGAAGGGACAGACCCACAGATACGCAGTATTTT.

The chain employs TRBV2 and TRBJ2-5; 9 bases are a match to TRBD2. The DNA end is a closer match to TRBJ2-7, so the J assignment may be wrong. This CDR3 contains 14 residues. Germline values: CDR1 SNHLY, CDR2 FYNNEI. The CDR3, as DNA: TGTGCCAGCAACAGCGGGAGGCATTCCTACGAGCAGTACTTC. Protein: CASNSGRHSYEQYF.

The rearrangement links TRBV28 to TRBJ1-5; no clear D. Trimming left V 3 bases short and J 11 bases short, with 11 bases between. Germline assignment: CDR1 MDHEN and CDR2 SYDVKM. There are 12 residues in the CDR3. The CDR3 DNA reads TGTGCCAGCAGTTTGACCGGACTCGCCCAGCATTTT. Translation gives CASSLTGLAQHF.

The chain employs TRBV7-8 and TRBJ2-1, with D possibly matching TRBD2 (6 bases). The CDR3 consists of 16 residues. The germline CDR1 and CDR2 sequences are SGHVS and FQNEAQ. Trimming left V 4 bases short and J 6 bases short, with 19 bases between. CDR3 residues: CASSSTRAVGGNEQFF. CDR3 sequence (DNA): TGTGCCAGCAGCTCGACTAGAGCGGTAGGAGGCAATGAGCAGTTCTTC.

This clone was found a few times. J is TRBJ2-1 and V is TRBV5-1; D not certain. CDR3 length: 14 residues. V lost 5 bases, J lost 6 bases, and 15 bases lay in between. CDR1 and CDR2 from the germline V gene are SGHRS and YFSETQ. The CDR3 spells CASRRPALRNEQFF. The CDR3 nucleotides read TGCGCCAGCAGGAGGCCAGCCCTTCGCAATGAGCAGTTCTTC.

The V and J genes are TRBV27 and TRBJ2-7; D unclear. CDR3 size: 14 residues. Germline CDR1 reads MNHEY; CDR2 reads SMNVEV (reference sequence). Trimming stripped 3 bases from V and 1 base from J, with 10 bases between. The CDR3 reads CASSFRMTSYEQYF. The CDR3 DNA sequence: TGTGCCAGCAGTTTCAGGATGACATCCTACGAGCAGTACTTC.

A word on this clone: Other DNA variants within this sample encode the same CDR3. This chain uses TRBV4-1 with TRBJ2-2; TRBD2 aligns across 11 bases. Germline-derived CDR1 and CDR2 are MGHRA and YSYEKL. Unmatched junction bases numbered 0, after V lost 1 base and J lost 5 bases. There are 15 residues in the CDR3. The chain's CDR3 is CASSQGLAGTGELFF. CDR3 nucleotides: TGCGCCAGCAGCCAAGGACTAGCGGGGACCGGGGAGCTGTTTTTT.

The genes are TRBV21-1 and TRBJ2-7; the table names TRBD1, a call not compared with the DNA. TRBV21-1 is noted as a pseudogene. The CDR3 consists of 14 residues. CDR3 protein: CALSMGTDSYEQYF. CDR3 sequence (DNA): TGTGCCCTAAGCATGGGGACAGACTCCTACGAGCAGTACTTC.

The table lists this clone with a count of one. The rearrangement links TRBV27 to TRBJ2-3; 9 nucleotides line up with TRBD2. This CDR3 has 15 residues. Germline lookup yields CDR1 MNHEY and CDR2 SMNVEV (reference sequence). V gave up 4 bases and J gave up 4 bases; unmatched junction bases: 6. Here the CDR3 DNA reads TGTGCCAGCAGTTGGGGCGGGAGGGGAGCAGATACGCAGTATTTT. It yields the protein CASSWGGRGADTQYF.

The gene calls are TRBV6-5 and TRBJ2-1, with 10 bases matching TRBD2. The CDR3 is 15 residues long. Germline CDR1 and CDR2: MNHEY and SVGAGI. Unmatched junction bases numbered 3, after V lost 3 bases and J lost 4 bases. In nucleotides, the CDR3 is TGTGCCAGCAGTTATAGCGGGGGGTCTTACAATGAGCAGTTCTTC. This encodes CASSYSGGSYNEQFF.

This clone was counted a few times. The chain recombines TRBV6-5 with TRBJ1-1; 9 nucleotides align to TRBD1. The germline gives CDR1 MNHEY, CDR2 SVGAGI. This CDR3 region has 15 residues. V was pared by 4 bases and J by 1 base, with 4 bases of the junction left unmatched. The CDR3 sequence: CASSSGQGRNTEAFF. The CDR3 DNA sequence: TGTGCCAGCAGTTCGGGACAGGGAAGGAACACTGAAGCTTTCTTT.

The V and J genes are TRBV27 and TRBJ1-5, with D hard to call. Trimming took 6 bases from V and 5 from J, leaving 14 bases between them. This CDR3 has 14 amino acids. In germline, CDR1 is MNHEY, CDR2 SMNVEV (reference sequence). The CDR3 protein is CASSDRPLYQPQHF. The CDR3 region has the DNA TGTGCCAGCAGCGATCGCCCACTTTATCAGCCCCAGCATTTT.

The chain joins TRBV25-1 to TRBJ1-4; a possible D gene is TRBD1 (5 bases). The V end lost 3 bases, the J end lost 6 bases, and 14 bases lay between the germline ends. The CDR3 loop spans 15 amino acids. Germline V CDR1 and CDR2: MGHDK, SYGVNS. The DNA for the CDR3 is TGTGCCAGCAGTGAGTTCGCAGGGTTGGATGAAAAACTGTTTTTT. Encoded protein: CASSEFAGLDEKLFF.

The rearrangement links TRBV5-1 to TRBJ2-5, with TRBD2 matching 7 bases. The CDR3 loop spans 12 amino acids. V lost 7 bases, J lost 5 bases, and 5 bases stayed unmatched. Germline lookup yields CDR1 SGHRS and CDR2 YFSETQ. CDR3 coding DNA: TGCGCCAGCGGATCCGGGGGGGAGACCCAGTACTTC. It specifies CASGSGGETQYF.

The chain employs TRBV6-1 and TRBJ1-4; D is unresolved. This CDR3 contains 15 residues. Germline assignment: CDR1 MNHNS and CDR2 SASEGT. The V end lost 3 bases, the J end lost 8 bases, and 16 bases lay between the germline ends. This chain's CDR3 is CASSDRSNDGEKLFF. As DNA, the CDR3 is TGTGCCAGCAGTGACAGGTCGAATGACGGAGAAAAACTGTTTTTT.

The V gene is TRBV6-6, the J gene TRBJ2-7; TRBD1 matches 9 bases. This CDR3 contains 14 residues. With 6 bases clipped from V and 3 bases from J, the junction kept 6 bases outside the gene matches. Germline-derived CDR1 and CDR2 are MNHNY and SVGAGI (reference sequence). Here the CDR3 DNA reads TGTGCCAGCAGGCCGGGACAGGGAAACTACGAGCAGTACTTC. It encodes CASRPGQGNYEQYF.